One sample yielded the 2 T cell receptor beta chains listed below, sequenced in a study of blood T cell repertoires in COVID-19. TCRdb's copy holds only in-frame clones and misses some; the assay was immunoSEQ multiplex PCR. Of about 50,000 clones in the sample, approximately 81% were seen once. The material sequenced was peripheral blood. The receptors here all came from an older woman with acute or convalescent COVID-19.

The chain combines TRBV7-2 with TRBJ1-4; D unresolved. V shed 5 bases and J shed 7 bases, with 11 bases lying between them. The CDR3 runs 13 residues. CDR1 SGHTA and CDR2 FQGNSA come from the germline V gene. CDR3 DNA: TGTGCCAGCAGCATATCGTGGAGTGAAAAACTGTTTTTT. It specifies CASSISWSEKLFF.

The CDR3 bases are TGTGCCAGCAGCGTAGCAGGGGTAGGACAGGAAAAACTGTTTTTT. It encodes CASSVAGVGQEKLFF. The chain combines TRBV9 with TRBJ1-4; D is perhaps TRBD1 (6 bases). Germline CDR1 is SGDLS and CDR2 is YYNGEE. Trimming removed 0 bases at V and 8 bases at J, with 14 bases between. The CDR3 loop spans 15 amino acids.